These 29 T cell receptor beta chains were all obtained from the same sample, sequenced in a study of T cell changes during pregnancy in multiple sclerosis. Assay: immunoSEQ multiplex PCR; the TCRdb copy retains only in-frame clones and omits some. In the table there are under 85,000 clones, roughly 90% of which are singletons. This material consisted of peripheral blood, taken after pregnancy. The receptors come from a female donor in good health, enrolled as a control in a pregnancy study.

V gene TRBV6-5 combines with J gene TRBJ2-1, with 9 bases lining up with TRBD1. Germline loops: CDR1 MNHEY, CDR2 SVGAGI. The junction had 4 bases not matched to a gene; V was cut back by 6 bases and J by 1 base. The CDR3 sequence is 15 residues long. The CDR3 sequence: CASRTGTGSYNEQFF. The CDR3 region has the DNA TGTGCCAGCAGGACCGGGACAGGGTCCTACAATGAGCAGTTCTTC.

The chain's CDR3 is CATSRDQGTNTIYF. CDR3 nucleotides: TGTGCCACCAGCAGAGACCAGGGAACTAACACCATATATTTT. The genes are TRBV15 and TRBJ1-3; possible D gene TRBD1, 5 bases. The CDR3 extends over 14 amino acids. The V end lost 0 bases, the J end lost 7 bases, and 10 bases lay between the germline ends. The germline V gene has CDR1 LNHNV and CDR2 YYDKDF (reference sequence).

The V call is TRBV30, the J call TRBJ2-3; tentative D call: TRBD2 (5 bases). CDR1 is GTSNPN, CDR2 SVGIG, per germline (reference sequence). V lost 2 bases and J 3 bases, leaving 6 bases between the germline ends. This CDR3 comprises 12 residues. CDR3 DNA sequence: TGTGCCTGGAGTCGGGGTACAGATACGCAGTATTTT. Its translation is CAWSRGTDTQYF. Supplemented by reference TRBV30 and TRBJ2-3, the full variable domain reads SQTIHQWPATLVQPVGSPLSLECTVEGTSNPNLYWYRQAAGRGLQLLFYSVGIGQISSEVPQNLSASRPQDRQFILSSKKLLLSDSGFYLCAWSRGTDTQYFGPGTRLTVL.

The gene calls are TRBV11-3 and TRBJ1-1, with 9 bases lining up with TRBD1. The CDR3 is made up of 15 amino acids. Trimming removed 5 bases from V and 4 bases from J; junction bases left unmatched: 8. CDR1 and CDR2 from the germline V gene are SGHNT and YENEEA. CDR3 nucleotides: TGTGCCAGCAGCCGATGGACAGGGGTCCCCACTGAAGCTTTCTTT. Encoded protein: CASSRWTGVPTEAFF.

V is TRBV21-1 and J is TRBJ1-3. TRBV21-1 is recorded as a pseudogene. This CDR3 spans 15 amino acids. CDR3 bases: TGTGCCAGCACCGAGACGGGTAACTCTGGAAACACCATATATTTT. It codes for CASTETGNSGNTIYF.

The rearrangement links TRBV6-5 to TRBJ1-1, with a possible D match to TRBD1 (5 bases). The germline V and J ends were trimmed by 0 bases and 1 base, with 9 bases remaining between them. Germline lookup yields CDR1 MNHEY and CDR2 SVGAGI. The CDR3 is 15 residues long. DNA for the CDR3: TGTGCCAGCAGTTACTCAGCGACAGCGAACACTGAAGCTTTCTTT. Translation: CASSYSATANTEAFF.

This clone was picked up a small number of times. The CDR3 DNA follows: TGTGCCAGCAGCTTGGGAGGCTTAGCGGAGACCCAGTACTTC. Protein sequence: CASSLGGLAETQYF. V usage is TRBV5-4 and J usage is TRBJ2-5; TRBD2 is a possible D gene (5 bases). Germline CDR1 SGHNT, CDR2 YYREEE (reference sequence). V was trimmed by 0 bases and J by 5 bases, leaving 11 bases between them. This CDR3 spans 14 amino acids.

The gene calls are TRBV5-1 and TRBJ2-2, with D tentatively TRBD1 (5 bases). Germline assignment: CDR1 SGHRS and CDR2 YFSETQ. This CDR3 spans 16 amino acids. V was shortened by 5 bases and J by 0 bases, with 14 bases between the two germline ends. CDR3 sequence reads: CASSPGHAANTGELFF. Here the CDR3 DNA reads TGCGCCAGCAGTCCTGGACACGCCGCGAACACCGGGGAGCTGTTTTTT.

This rearrangement joins TRBV6-4 to TRBJ1-2, with D maybe TRBD1 (6 bases). The CDR3 sequence is 16 residues long. Germline CDR1 reads MRHNA; CDR2 reads SNTAGT. V dropped 5 bases and J dropped 4 bases, with 20 bases sitting between them. CDR3 DNA: TGTGCCAGCAGTCCCTATTACAGGGCGGGTCCCTATGGCTACACCTTC. It translates to CASSPYYRAGPYGYTF.

This chain joins TRBV30 and TRBJ1-4, with D maybe TRBD1 (5 bases). Germline V gene lookup returns CDR1 GTSNPN and CDR2 SVGIG (reference sequence). The germline V and J ends were trimmed by 2 bases and 1 base, with 8 bases remaining between them. The length of the CDR3 is 14 residues. CDR3 residues: CAWSLDRTNEKLFF. CDR3 coding DNA: TGTGCCTGGAGTCTCGACAGAACTAATGAAAAACTGTTTTTT.

V usage is TRBV2 and J usage is TRBJ2-5; possible D gene TRBD2, 6 bases. Looked up from germline, CDR1 is SNHLY and CDR2 is FYNNEI. The CDR3 is 14 amino acids. Deletions cut 7 bases from V and 2 bases from J, with 14 bases between. The chain's CDR3 is CASTEGNAQETQYF. The CDR3 bases are TGTGCCAGCACGGAGGGGAATGCACAAGAGACCCAGTACTTC.

This chain uses TRBV30 with TRBJ1-1; weak D call: TRBD1 (6 bases). This CDR3 is 12 amino acids long. Trimming took off 8 bases at V and 6 bases at J, with 16 bases between the two ends. Looked up from germline, CDR1 is GTSNPN and CDR2 is SVGIG (reference sequence). The chain's CDR3 is CAGKGGSAEAFF. CDR3 DNA: TGTGCCGGGAAGGGGGGGAGTGCTGAAGCTTTCTTT.

This clone was observed a handful of times. This sequence joins TRBV30 and TRBJ1-1; possible D gene TRBD1, 6 bases. CDR3 size: 14 residues. CDR1 is GTSNPN and CDR2 is SVGIG in the germline V gene (reference sequence). V lost 1 base and J 5 bases, leaving 14 bases between the germline ends. In DNA form, the CDR3 reads TGTGCCTGGAGTGCAATCAGGGGACGGACTGAAGCTTTCTTT. This sequence encodes CAWSAIRGRTEAFF.

The CDR3 region has the DNA TGTGCCAGCAGTTATGGGTTAGCGGAGACCCAGTACTTC. Protein product: CASSYGLAETQYF. J is TRBJ2-5 and V is TRBV6-5, with D perhaps TRBD2 (5 bases). The CDR3 totals 13 residues. V shed 3 bases and J shed 5 bases, with 10 bases lying between them. Germline CDR1 MNHEY, CDR2 SVGAGI.

The chain joins TRBV7-9 to TRBJ1-4, with 7 nucleotides matching TRBD1. Per germline, CDR1 SEHNR and CDR2 FQNEAQ (reference sequence). V lost 4 bases and J lost 5; bases outside the gene matches: 13. The CDR3 extends over 17 amino acids. Written as DNA, the CDR3 is TGTGCCAGCAGCTCCCCTTCTGTACAGGGGACGAATGAAAAACTGTTTTTT. This translates into CASSSPSVQGTNEKLFF.

The rearrangement uses TRBV7-2 and TRBJ1-2, with no clear D. V was clipped by 3 bases and J by 4 bases, with 9 bases between them. The CDR3 consists of 13 residues. CDR1 is SGHTA and CDR2 is FQGNSA in the germline V gene. CDR3 DNA: TGTGCCAGCAGCTTGGACGGGATCTATGGCTACACCTTC. Translated: CASSLDGIYGYTF.

V usage is TRBV27 and J usage is TRBJ2-7; no definite D call. The length of the CDR3 is 12 residues. Trimming shortened V by 6 bases and J by 5 bases, and 11 bases separated the two germline ends. The germline CDR1 and CDR2 sequences are MNHEY and SMNVEV (reference sequence). The CDR3 DNA follows: TGTGCCAGCAGCCCCGCACCTAACGAGCAGTACTTC. Translation: CASSPAPNEQYF.

This clone was seen only once. The gene calls are TRBV6-5 and TRBJ1-1, with TRBD1 matching over 7 bases. CDR1 and CDR2 (germline): MNHEY, SVGAGI. There are 11 residues in the CDR3. The junction had 4 bases not matched to a gene; V was cut back by 7 bases and J by 8 bases. The CDR3 spells CASTEQGEAFF. DNA of the CDR3: TGTGCCAGCACTGAACAGGGGGAAGCTTTCTTT.

The chain has TRBV12-5 and TRBJ1-4; D call uncertain. The CDR3 covers 16 residues. Germline assignment: CDR1 LGHNT and CDR2 FRNRAP. V was shortened by 5 bases and J by 1 base, with 14 bases between the two germline ends. The CDR3 reads CASGTSQRETNEKLFF. CDR3 nucleotide sequence: TGTGCTAGTGGTACCTCCCAGCGAGAAACTAATGAAAAACTGTTTTTT.

The chain joins TRBV29-1 to TRBJ1-1; TRBD1 aligns across 7 bases. Per the germline V gene, CDR1 is SQVTM and CDR2 is ANQGSEA. CDR3 size: 13 residues. V trimming: 4 bases; J trimming: 5 bases; junction bases outside the gene matches: 7. CDR3 loop: CSVAQGGGTEAFF. The CDR3 DNA reads as TGCAGCGTTGCCCAGGGGGGAGGTACTGAAGCTTTCTTT.

The genes are TRBV30 and TRBJ2-1; 8 bases align to TRBD1. V shed 2 bases, J shed 9 bases, and the junction held 12 bases outside the gene matches. Germline CDR1 and CDR2: GTSNPN and SVGIG (reference sequence). The length of the CDR3 is 15 residues. This chain's CDR3 is CAWSRNDRGLSEQFF. In nucleotides, the CDR3 is TGTGCCTGGAGTAGGAACGACAGGGGTTTGAGTGAGCAGTTCTTC.

This clone appeared once. The genes are TRBV7-2 and TRBJ2-1; D is unclear. The germline CDR1 and CDR2 sequences are SGHTA and FQGNSA. Trimming removed 5 bases from V and 9 bases from J, with 14 bases in between. The CDR3 runs 13 residues. CDR3 amino acids: CASSPTPYSEQFF. As DNA, the CDR3 is TGTGCCAGCAGCCCAACCCCCTATAGTGAGCAGTTCTTC.

The rearrangement links TRBV11-3 to TRBJ1-4, with D perhaps TRBD1 (5 bases). Trimming took 5 bases from V and 8 from J, leaving 15 bases between them. Germline V gene lookup returns CDR1 SGHNT and CDR2 YENEEA. The CDR3 has 14 residues. This CDR3 reads CASSLGGDREKLFF. For the CDR3, the DNA is TGTGCCAGCAGCCTGGGGGGGGATCGGGAAAAACTGTTTTTT.

The chain recombines TRBV10-3 with TRBJ2-1; maybe TRBD2 (5 bases). Per the germline V gene, CDR1 is ENHRY and CDR2 is SYGVKD. The V gene lost 5 bases and the J gene lost 4 bases, with 12 bases spanning the gap. The CDR3 extends over 14 amino acids. CDR3 bases: TGTGCCATCAGTCAAGGAAGCGGTTACAATGAGCAGTTCTTC. Translation: CAISQGSGYNEQFF.

The chain recombines TRBV5-1 with TRBJ2-5; maybe TRBD1 (6 bases). Trimming removed 4 bases from V and 5 bases from J, with 21 bases in between. The CDR3 has 16 amino acids. Germline values: CDR1 SGHRS, CDR2 YFSETQ. DNA for the CDR3: TGCGCCAGCAGCCGAAATACTCAGGGGACCGCGGAGACCCAGTACTTC. This translates into CASSRNTQGTAETQYF.

The chain joins TRBV7-2 to TRBJ2-5; 10 bases are shared with TRBD2. This CDR3 is 16 amino acids long. Per germline, CDR1 SGHTA and CDR2 FQGNSA. J gave up 2 bases and V 6 bases, and 9 bases lay outside the gene matches. In DNA, the CDR3 is TGTGCCAGCAGGCCCACTAGCGGGACCCCACAAGAGACCCAGTACTTC. It encodes CASRPTSGTPQETQYF.

The chain is built from TRBV29-1 and TRBJ2-1; TRBD2 matches 12 bases. From germline, CDR1 is SQVTM and CDR2 ANQGSEA. This CDR3 is 15 amino acids long. After removal of 7 bases from V and 6 bases from J, the junction contained 10 bases not matched to a gene. The CDR3 DNA follows: TGCAGCGCCAAATCCGGGACTAGCGGGCCCAATGAGCAGTTCTTC. Its translation is CSAKSGTSGPNEQFF.

This rearrangement joins TRBV5-1 to TRBJ2-5, with 8 bases identical to TRBD1. The CDR3 contains 17 residues. V lost 3 bases to trimming and J lost 0 bases; unmatched junction nucleotides: 10. Germline CDR1 SGHRS, CDR2 YFSETQ. The chain's CDR3 is CASSYGQGTEDQETQYF. The CDR3 bases are TGCGCCAGCAGCTACGGACAGGGTACCGAAGACCAAGAGACCCAGTACTTC. Variable domain in full (rest from reference TRBV5-1 and TRBJ2-5): KAGVTQTPRYLIKTRGQQVTLSCSPISGHRSVSWYQQTPGQGLQFLFEYFSETQRNKGNFPGRFSGRQFSNSRSEMNVSTLELGDSALYLCASSYGQGTEDQETQYFGPGTRLLVL.

This rearrangement joins TRBV6-5 to TRBJ2-7; D possibly corresponds to TRBD1 (8 bases). V lost 5 bases and J 5 bases, leaving 13 bases between the germline ends. CDR1 and CDR2 from the germline V gene are MNHEY and SVGAGI. CDR3 length: 13 residues. In nucleotides, the CDR3 is TGTGCCAGCAGTATACAGGGGGGGAACGAGCAGTACTTC. This translates into CASSIQGGNEQYF.